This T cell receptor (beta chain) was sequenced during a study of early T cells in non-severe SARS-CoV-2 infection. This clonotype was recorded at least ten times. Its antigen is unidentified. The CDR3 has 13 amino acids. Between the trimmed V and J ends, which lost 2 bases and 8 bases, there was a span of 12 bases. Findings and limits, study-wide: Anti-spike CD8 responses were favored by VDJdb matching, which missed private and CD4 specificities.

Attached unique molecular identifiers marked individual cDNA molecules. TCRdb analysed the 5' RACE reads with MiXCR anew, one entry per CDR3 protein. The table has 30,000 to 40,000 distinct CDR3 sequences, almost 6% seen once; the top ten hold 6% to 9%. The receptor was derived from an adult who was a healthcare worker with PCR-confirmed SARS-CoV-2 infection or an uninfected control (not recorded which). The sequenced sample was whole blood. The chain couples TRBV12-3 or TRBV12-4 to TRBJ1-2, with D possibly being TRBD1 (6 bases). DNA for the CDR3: TGTGCCAGCAGTTTAATGGGGGCGGTCGGCTACACCTTC. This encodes CASSLMGAVGYTF.